This T cell receptor beta chain was recovered during a study of blood T cell repertoires in COVID-19. Across the whole study: Nucleic acid was either cDNA or gDNA, and it came from T cells, B-cell-depleted T cells, or PBMCs.

TCRdb's table, derived via immunoSEQ multiplex PCR, lists solely in-frame clones and lacks some. Of 96,000 or so clones in the sample, 70% to 90% were seen once. Trimming stripped 3 bases from V and 7 bases from J, with 13 bases between. This CDR3 spans 14 amino acids. Germline V gene lookup returns CDR1 KGHSH and CDR2 LQKENI. The genes are TRBV18 and TRBJ1-5; perhaps TRBD1 as D (6 bases). Sequencing was carried out using peripheral blood. This clonotype was obtained from a woman aged 80 or older with acute or convalescent COVID-19. The CDR3 here is CASSPGTQGQPQHF. DNA of the CDR3: TGTGCCAGCTCACCCGGGACCCAGGGGCAGCCCCAGCATTTT.